What follows describes a single T cell receptor (beta chain). What it recognizes is unknown. Stated treatment: 10-day PBMC culture with coronavirus spike peptide pools or control peptides (ViraFEST assay). Once peptide pools had expanded antigen-specific T cells, ViraFEST sequenced TCRs. This entry comes from a study of vaccination and CD4 T cells after COVID-19. As for the study in general: Diagnosis preceded the drawing of post-COVID samples by a median approximately 110 days (range 35 to 161).

The Oncomine TCR Beta short-read assay generated sequence data from the DNA of cultured CD4+ T cells. One entry per CDR3 protein results from TCRdb running MiXCR on the PCR reads. The sample lists 25,000 to 30,000 distinct CDR3 sequences, 62% occurring once. The CDR3 consists of 15 residues. V was clipped by 0 bases and J by 4 bases; unmatched bases: 8. CDR1 is GTSNPN and CDR2 is SVGIG in the germline V gene (reference sequence). The chain is built from TRBV30 and TRBJ2-7, with 8 bases lining up with TRBD1. The sample consisted of CD4+ T cells from blood, cultured in vitro, taken after SARS-CoV-2 vaccination. The clonotype comes from a human donor who received a COVID-19 vaccine. Written as DNA, the CDR3 is TGTGCCTGGAGTGTAAGGCAGGGGGCGATGTACGAGCAGTACTTC. It specifies CAWSVRQGAMYEQYF. Looking up the rest from reference TRBV30 and TRBJ2-7 gives the full variable domain: SQTIHQWPATLVQPVGSPLSLECTVEGTSNPNLYWYRQAAGRGLQLLFYSVGIGQISSEVPQNLSASRPQDRQFILSSKKLLLSDSGFYLCAWSVRQGAMYEQYFGPGTRLTVT.